The present T cell receptor beta chain was sequenced within a study of T cells in Graves' hyperthyroidism and ophthalmopathy (dated by TCRdb to between 2018 and 2020). With regard to the full study: Peripheral blood was collected at initial diagnosis, before any treatment. A discovery cohort of around 100 patients, roughly 45 with Graves' ophthalmopathy and about 58 with stable Graves' hyperthyroidism, was used to find distinguishing TCR V-J signatures. Prospective prediction of ophthalmopathy was tested in an independent validation cohort consisting of fewer than 20 hyperthyroidism patients and more than 15 patients who later progressed to ophthalmopathy. The roughly 94 discovery patients were randomly split 7:3 into training and test sets. Thyroid tissue and blood T-cell repertoires from over 5 Graves' hyperthyroidism patients were also compared in the study. Once sampling was done, hyperthyroidism patients were given methimazole at a starting dose of 30 mg daily, whereas ophthalmopathy patients were given high-dose intravenous methylprednisolone. The paper describes TCR Vbeta CDR3 sequencing of 140 or so peripheral blood samples, made up of some 42 ophthalmopathy patients, approximately 73 hyperthyroidism patients and around 17 progressor patients. Study-wide findings and limitations: In validation, progression to ophthalmopathy was predicted by the model with 70.59% sensitivity and 72% to 80% specificity, a median of around 5.9 months before onset. Blood samples also contained most of the expanded thyroid clonotypes (frequency above 0.001), which suggests that blood repertoires may reflect thyroid immune responses. A model built on a 13 V-J signature distinguished ophthalmopathy from stable hyperthyroidism, reaching around 90% sensitivity and approximately 83% specificity in cross-validation and 80%/75% in testing. No statistical method was used to set the sample size in advance, and investigators knew the group allocation.

In its sample, this clonotype was seen many times. Its antigen specificity is not known. No quality values exist for individual bases; no much larger clone is one base distant. Germline trimming amounts to 5 bases on V and 4 bases on J, with 11 as the count of junction bases outside the gene matches. CDR1 MDHEN and CDR2 SYDVKM are derived from the germline V gene. The CDR3, cysteine through phenylalanine, is 16 amino acids long. Of all the DNA, just the CDR3 is kept, 48 bases in frame from base 1. Hyperthyroidism patients were newly diagnosed, with disease duration under 2 months, and aged 18 to 65 years. The study excluded patients with uncontrolled infections, other autoimmune diseases, pregnancy or lactation. Diagnoses were established on the basis of clinical symptoms, serum thyroxine and TRAb, thyroid ultrasound, and orbital computed tomography. Blood from progressor patients was drawn when they were first diagnosed with hyperthyroidism, before any ophthalmopathy symptoms appeared. PBMCs were isolated from around 10 ml of fresh peripheral blood by Ficoll-Paque density gradient centrifugation. Progressor patients were initially diagnosed with Graves' hyperthyroidism and developed ophthalmopathy during follow-up. Trizol reagent was used to extract total RNA, and RNA quality was then checked on an Agilent 2100 Bioanalyzer.

The TCR beta CDR3 regions were amplified from RNA transcripts. A first-round RT-PCR of the TCR CDR3 used the HTBI primer set with the Qiagen OneStep RT-PCR kit. The libraries were constructed in a second round of multiplex PCR and then size-selected and purified. Libraries were sequenced paired-end with 100 bp reads on an Illumina HiSeq2000. On the study's bioinformatics: Raw data were processed with SOAPnuke, discarding reads with adapters, uncalled bases, mean Phred below 15, or no exact constant-primer or identifier match. High-quality paired reads were merged using COPE v1.2.5, and each unique nucleotide sequence was defined as a clonotype. MiTCR v1.1 was used to align clonotypes to the IMGT TRBV, TRBD and TRBJ reference segments. Only V-J combinations with frequency above 0.0001, covering 98% to 99.2% of repertoires, were analysed. The TCS score was defined as F50 (clonal expansion) divided by E x V (chaos), with BLOSUM62-based TCRdist calculated between CDR3 peptides within each V-J. Welch's t-statistics and random forest reduced 500 to 550 V-J features to fewer than 15, which were used in a naive Bayes classifier (R e1071). TCRdb reran the public reads through fastp at Q25 and MiXCR, keeping productive beta chains. Under each unique CDR3 protein, matching rows form one entry showing the most common genes and DNA. TCRdb, not the authors, supplied the V and J calls. The sample yields around 250,000 distinct CDR3 sequences; roughly 15% were counted once. The top ten constitute 10% to 15% of the sample.

The sample was blood. This chain joins TRBV28 to TRBJ2-1, and 7 junctional nucleotides match TRBD2. This receptor was taken from a woman aged 40 to 50 with Graves' hyperthyroidism that later progressed to Graves' ophthalmopathy. The CDR3 amino acid sequence is: CASSPSGEGLYNEQFF. Here is the DNA: TGTGCCAGCAGTCCTTCGGGGGAGGGCCTGTACAATGAGCAGTTCTTC.